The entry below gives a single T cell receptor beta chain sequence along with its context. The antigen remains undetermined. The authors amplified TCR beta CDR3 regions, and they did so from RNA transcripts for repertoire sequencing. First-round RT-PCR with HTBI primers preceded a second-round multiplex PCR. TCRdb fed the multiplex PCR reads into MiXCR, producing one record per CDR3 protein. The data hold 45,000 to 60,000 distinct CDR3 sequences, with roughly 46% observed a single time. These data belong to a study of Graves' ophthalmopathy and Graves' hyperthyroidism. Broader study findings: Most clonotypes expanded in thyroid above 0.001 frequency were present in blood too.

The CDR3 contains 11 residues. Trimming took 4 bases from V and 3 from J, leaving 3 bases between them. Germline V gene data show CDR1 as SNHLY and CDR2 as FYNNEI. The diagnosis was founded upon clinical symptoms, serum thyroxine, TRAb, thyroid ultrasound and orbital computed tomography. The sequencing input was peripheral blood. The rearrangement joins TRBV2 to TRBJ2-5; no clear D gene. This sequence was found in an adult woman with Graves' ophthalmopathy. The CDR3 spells CASSGEETQYF. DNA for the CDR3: TGTGCCAGCAGTGGGGAAGAGACCCAGTACTTC.